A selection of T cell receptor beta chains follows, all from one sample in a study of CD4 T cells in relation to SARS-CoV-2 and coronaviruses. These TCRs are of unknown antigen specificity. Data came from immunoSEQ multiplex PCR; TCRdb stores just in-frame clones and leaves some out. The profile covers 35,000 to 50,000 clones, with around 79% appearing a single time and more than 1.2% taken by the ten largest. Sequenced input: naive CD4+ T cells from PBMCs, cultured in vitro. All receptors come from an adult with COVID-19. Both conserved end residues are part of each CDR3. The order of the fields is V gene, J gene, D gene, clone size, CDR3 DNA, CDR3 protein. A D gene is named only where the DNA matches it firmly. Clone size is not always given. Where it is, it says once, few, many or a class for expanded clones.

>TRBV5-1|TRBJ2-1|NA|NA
TGCGCCAGCAGCTTGAGTGGGTCCCAGCACCCCTTTCGCAATGAGCAGTTCTTC
CASSLSGSQHPFRNEQFF
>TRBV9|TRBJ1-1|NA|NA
TGTGCCAGCAGCGTAGATGCTGGGGAGGCCACTGAAGCTTTCTTT
CASSVDAGEATEAFF
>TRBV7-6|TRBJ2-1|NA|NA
TGTGCCAGCAGCTTAGCCGGACGGTCCTACAATGAGCAGTTCTTC
CASSLAGRSYNEQFF
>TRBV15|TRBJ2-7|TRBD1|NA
TGTGCCACCAGCAGAGGGGAAGGGGGCAAGGTCGAGCAGTACTTC
CATSRGEGGKVEQYF
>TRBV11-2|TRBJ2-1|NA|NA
TGTGCCAGCAGCGTTGGGAGCCGGGTCTACAATGAGCAGTTCTTC
CASSVGSRVYNEQFF
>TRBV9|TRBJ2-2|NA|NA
TGTGCCAGCAGCGTCTCACCGAACACCGGGGAGCTGTTTTTT
CASSVSPNTGELFF
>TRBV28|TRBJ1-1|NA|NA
TGTGCCAGCAGTCCCCCTAAAGGCGCTGAAGCTTTCTTT
CASSPPKGAEAFF
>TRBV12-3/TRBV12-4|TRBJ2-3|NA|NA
TGTGCCAGCAGTTTGATGGATACGCAGTATTTT
CASSLMDTQYF
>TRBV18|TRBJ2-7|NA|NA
TGTGCCAGCTCACGGGACTCCACCTACGAGCAGTACTTC
CASSRDSTYEQYF
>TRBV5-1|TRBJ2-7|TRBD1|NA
TGCGCCAGCAGCTTGGGGGACAGGGACGAGCAGTACTTC
CASSLGDRDEQYF
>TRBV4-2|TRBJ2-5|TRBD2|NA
TGTGCCAGCAGCCGACTTTCTGGCGGGAGGGCCCTCGAGACCCAGTACTTC
CASSRLSGGRALETQYF
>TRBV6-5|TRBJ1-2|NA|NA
TGTGCCAGCAGTTACTCGAAGGAGGGAACCAGCGGCTACACCTTC
CASSYSKEGTSGYTF
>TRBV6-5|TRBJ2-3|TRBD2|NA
TGTGCCAGTGAGGGACTAGGGGACCGCACAGATACGCAGTATTTT
CASEGLGDRTDTQYF
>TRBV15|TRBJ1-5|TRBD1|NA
TGTGCCACCAGCGCAAAGACAGGGGGCAATCAGCCCCAGCATTTT
CATSAKTGGNQPQHF
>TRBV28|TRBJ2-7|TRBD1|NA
TGTGCCAGCAGTTGGACAGGGTCCTACGAGCAGTACTTC
CASSWTGSYEQYF
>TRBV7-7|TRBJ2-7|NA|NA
TGTGCCAGCAGTATCGACAGGAAAAACGAGCAGTACTTC
CASSIDRKNEQYF
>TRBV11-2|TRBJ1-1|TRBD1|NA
TGTGCCAGCAGCCCCCGGACAGGGGGAACTGAAGCTTTCTTT
CASSPRTGGTEAFF
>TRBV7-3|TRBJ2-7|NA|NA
TGTGCCAGCAGCCCAACGGGGGACCACGAGCAGTACTTC
CASSPTGDHEQYF
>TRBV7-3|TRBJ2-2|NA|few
TGTGCCAGCAGCCCGACCGGCACCGGGGAGCTGTTTTTT
CASSPTGTGELFF
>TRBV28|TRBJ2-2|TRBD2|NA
TGTGCCAGCAGCAATCTAGCGGGATACACCGGGGAGCTGTTTTTT
CASSNLAGYTGELFF
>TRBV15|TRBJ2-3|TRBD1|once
TGTGCCACCAGCAGGGCGGACAGGCGCACAGATACGCAGTATTTT
CATSRADRRTDTQYF
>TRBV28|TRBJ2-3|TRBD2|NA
TGTGCCAGCAGTTTAGCGGGAGTGAGGACAGATACGCAGTATTTT
CASSLAGVRTDTQYF
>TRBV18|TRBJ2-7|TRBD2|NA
TGTGCCAGCTCGATTGGCGGGAGAACCCACGAGCAGTACTTC
CASSIGGRTHEQYF
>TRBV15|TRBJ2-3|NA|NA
TGTGCCACCAGCAACAACCCGACGGCCACCACAGATACGCAGTATTTT
CATSNNPTATTDTQYF
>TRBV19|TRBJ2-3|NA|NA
TGTGCCAGCCGAACCCTGGACACAGATACGCAGTATTTT
CASRTLDTDTQYF
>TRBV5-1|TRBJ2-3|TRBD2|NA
TGCGCCAGCAGCGGAGGGACTAGCGGGAGGGCCCTCTCACATACGCAGTATTTT
CASSGGTSGRALSHTQYF
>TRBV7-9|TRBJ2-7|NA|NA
TGTGCCACCCGGCGGGCCGGGAGCTCCTACGAGCAGTACTTC
CATRRAGSSYEQYF
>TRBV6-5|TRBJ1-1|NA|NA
TGTGCCAGCAGTCGGGGGGGAGATACTGAAGCTTTCTTT
CASSRGGDTEAFF
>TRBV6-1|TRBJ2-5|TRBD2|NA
TGTGCCAGCAGTGCAGCGGGACGTCAACAGACCCAGTACTTC
CASSAAGRQQTQYF
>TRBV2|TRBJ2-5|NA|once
TGTGCCAGCAGGGGCTACCAAGAGACCCAGTACTTC
CASRGYQETQYF
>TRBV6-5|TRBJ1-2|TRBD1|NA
TGTGCCAGCAGTTGGACAGGGGGCGCGGGGGGCTACACCTTC
CASSWTGGAGGYTF
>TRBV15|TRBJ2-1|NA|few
TGTGCCACCAGCAGACCCGTCGATAAAGAGCAGTTCTTC
CATSRPVDKEQFF
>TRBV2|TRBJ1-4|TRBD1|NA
TGTGCCAGCAGTGAGTACAGGGGAAATGAAAAACTGTTTTTT
CASSEYRGNEKLFF
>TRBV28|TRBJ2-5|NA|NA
TGTGCCAGCAGTTTAGGGCAGGTACAAGAGACCCAGTACTTC
CASSLGQVQETQYF
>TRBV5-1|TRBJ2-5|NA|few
TGCGCCAGCAGCTTGGTTTTGGGTCTAGCGCAAGAGACCCAGTACTTC
CASSLVLGLAQETQYF
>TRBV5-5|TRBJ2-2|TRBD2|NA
TGTGCCAGCAAGCGGGAACCGAACACCGGGGAGCTGTTTTTT
CASKREPNTGELFF
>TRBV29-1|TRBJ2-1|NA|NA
TGCAGCGTTGCTCGAGGGGCTAGCGAGCGGTACAATGAGCAGTTCTTC
CSVARGASERYNEQFF
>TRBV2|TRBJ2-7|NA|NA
TGTGCCAGCAGTAACCGGGACATAAGGGGCGAGCAGTACTTC
CASSNRDIRGEQYF
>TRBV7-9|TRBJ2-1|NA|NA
TGTGCCAGCAGCGCCGACATCAATGAGCAGTTCTTC
CASSADINEQFF
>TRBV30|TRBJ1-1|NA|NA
TGTGCCTGGAGTGTGGGCAGGGGTGGCACTGAAGCTTTCTTT
CAWSVGRGGTEAFF
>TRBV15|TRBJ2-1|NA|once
TGTGCCACCAGCAGAGATAGGGCCTGGAGGGAGACCCACAATGAGCAGTTCTTC
CATSRDRAWRETHNEQFF
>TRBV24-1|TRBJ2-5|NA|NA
TGTGCCACCAGTGATGTAAAGGGTTTTCAGGAGACCCAGTACTTC
CATSDVKGFQETQYF
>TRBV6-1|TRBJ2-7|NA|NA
TGTGCCAGCAGTGAACGCAGACTCTCCTACGAGCAGTACTTC
CASSERRLSYEQYF
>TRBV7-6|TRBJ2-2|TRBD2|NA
TGTGCCAGCAGCTCCGGACTAGCGGGAGTTCGCTGGGGGAACACCGGGGAGCTGTTTTTT
CASSSGLAGVRWGNTGELFF
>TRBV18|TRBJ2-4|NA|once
TGTGCCAGCTCAGCAACTAGGGGACAAAACATTCAGTACTTC
CASSATRGQNIQYF
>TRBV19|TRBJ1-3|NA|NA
TGTGCCAGTAGCTACCGACAGTCTGGAAACACCATATATTTT
CASSYRQSGNTIYF
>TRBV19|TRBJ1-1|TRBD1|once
TGTGCCAGCATCAGGGGGCGCAGCGCTGAAGCTTTCTTT
CASIRGRSAEAFF
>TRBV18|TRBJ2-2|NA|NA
TGTGCCAGCTCACCTCGGACTGGCTCTCACACCGGGGAGCTGTTTTTT
CASSPRTGSHTGELFF
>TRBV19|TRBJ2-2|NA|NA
TGTGCCAGTAGATGGGAGGGGGTGAACACCGGGGAGCTGTTTTTT
CASRWEGVNTGELFF